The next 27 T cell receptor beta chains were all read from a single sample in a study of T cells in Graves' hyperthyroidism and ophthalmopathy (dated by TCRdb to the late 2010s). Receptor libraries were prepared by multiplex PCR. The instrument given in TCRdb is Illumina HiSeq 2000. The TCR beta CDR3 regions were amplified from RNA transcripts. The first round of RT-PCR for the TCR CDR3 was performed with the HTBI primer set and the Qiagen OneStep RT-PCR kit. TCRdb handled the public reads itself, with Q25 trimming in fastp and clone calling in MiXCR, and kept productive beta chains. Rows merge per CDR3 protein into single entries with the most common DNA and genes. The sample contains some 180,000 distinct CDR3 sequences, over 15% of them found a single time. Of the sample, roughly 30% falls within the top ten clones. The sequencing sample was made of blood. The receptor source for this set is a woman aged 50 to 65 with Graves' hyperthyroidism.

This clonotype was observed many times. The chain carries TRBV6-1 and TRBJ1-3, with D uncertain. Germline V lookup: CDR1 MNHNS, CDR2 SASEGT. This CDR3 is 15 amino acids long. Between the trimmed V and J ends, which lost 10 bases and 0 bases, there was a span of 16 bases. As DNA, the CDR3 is TGTGCCACCACGGATCGGGCAAACTCTGGAAACACCATATATTTT. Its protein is CATTDRANSGNTIYF.

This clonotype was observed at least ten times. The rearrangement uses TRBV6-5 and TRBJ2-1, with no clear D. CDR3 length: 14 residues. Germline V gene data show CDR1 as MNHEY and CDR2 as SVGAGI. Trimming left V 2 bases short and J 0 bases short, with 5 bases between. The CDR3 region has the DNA TGTGCCAGCAGTTACGCGGACTCCTACAATGAGCAGTTCTTC. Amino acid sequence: CASSYADSYNEQFF.

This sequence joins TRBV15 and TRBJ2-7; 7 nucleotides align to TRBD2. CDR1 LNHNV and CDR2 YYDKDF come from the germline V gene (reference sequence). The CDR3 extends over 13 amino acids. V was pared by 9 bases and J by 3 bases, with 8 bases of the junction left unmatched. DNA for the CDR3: TGTGCCACTAAGGCGGGAGAAAGCTACGAGCAGTACTTC. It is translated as CATKAGESYEQYF.

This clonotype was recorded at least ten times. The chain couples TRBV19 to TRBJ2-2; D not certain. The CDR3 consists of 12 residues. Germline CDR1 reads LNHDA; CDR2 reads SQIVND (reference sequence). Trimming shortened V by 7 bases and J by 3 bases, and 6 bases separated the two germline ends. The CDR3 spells CASIRDTGELFF. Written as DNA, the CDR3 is TGTGCCAGTATAAGAGACACCGGGGAGCTGTTTTTT.

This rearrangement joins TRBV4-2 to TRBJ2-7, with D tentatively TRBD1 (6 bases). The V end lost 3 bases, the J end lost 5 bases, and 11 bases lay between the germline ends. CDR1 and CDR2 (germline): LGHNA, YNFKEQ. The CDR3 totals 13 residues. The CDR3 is CASSQGRGHEQYF. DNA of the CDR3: TGTGCCAGCAGCCAGGGCAGGGGACACGAGCAGTACTTC.

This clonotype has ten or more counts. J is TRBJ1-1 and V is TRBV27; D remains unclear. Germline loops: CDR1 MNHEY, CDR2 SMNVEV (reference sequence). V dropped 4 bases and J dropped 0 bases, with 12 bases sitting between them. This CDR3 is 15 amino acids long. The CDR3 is CASSWTREVNTEAFF. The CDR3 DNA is TGTGCCAGCAGTTGGACTAGAGAGGTGAACACTGAAGCTTTCTTT.

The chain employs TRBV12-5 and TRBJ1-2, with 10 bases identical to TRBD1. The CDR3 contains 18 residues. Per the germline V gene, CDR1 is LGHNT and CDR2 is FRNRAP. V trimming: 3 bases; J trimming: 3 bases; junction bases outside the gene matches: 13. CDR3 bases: TGTGCTAGTGGTTTCCGTCCTTGGACAGGGGGAAGCCACTATGGCTACACCTTC. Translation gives CASGFRPWTGGSHYGYTF.

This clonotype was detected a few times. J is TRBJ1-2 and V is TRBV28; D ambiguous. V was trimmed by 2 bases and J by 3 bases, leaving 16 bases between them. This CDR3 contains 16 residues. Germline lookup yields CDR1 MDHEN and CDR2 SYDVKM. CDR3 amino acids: CASSLVPGWAYYGYTF. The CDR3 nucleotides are TGTGCCAGCAGTTTAGTTCCAGGTTGGGCTTACTATGGCTACACCTTC.

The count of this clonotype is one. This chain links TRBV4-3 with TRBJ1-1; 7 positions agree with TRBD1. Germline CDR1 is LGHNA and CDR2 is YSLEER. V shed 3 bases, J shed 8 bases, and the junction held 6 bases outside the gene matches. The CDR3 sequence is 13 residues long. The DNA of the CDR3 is TGCGCCAGCAGCCAGACAGGGATGGACGAAGCTTTCTTT. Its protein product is CASSQTGMDEAFF.

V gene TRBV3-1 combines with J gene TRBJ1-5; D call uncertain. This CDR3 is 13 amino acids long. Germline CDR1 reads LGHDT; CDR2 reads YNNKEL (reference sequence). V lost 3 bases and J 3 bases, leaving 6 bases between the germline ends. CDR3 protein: CASSQMANQPQHF. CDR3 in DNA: TGTGCCAGCAGCCAGATGGCCAATCAGCCCCAGCATTTT.

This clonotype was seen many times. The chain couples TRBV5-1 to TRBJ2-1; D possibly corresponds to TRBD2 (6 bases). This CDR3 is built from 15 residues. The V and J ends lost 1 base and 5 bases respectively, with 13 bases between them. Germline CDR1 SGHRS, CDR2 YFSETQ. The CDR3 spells CASSLPLARNNEQFF. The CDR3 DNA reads TGCGCCAGCAGCTTGCCCCTAGCGAGGAACAATGAGCAGTTCTTC.

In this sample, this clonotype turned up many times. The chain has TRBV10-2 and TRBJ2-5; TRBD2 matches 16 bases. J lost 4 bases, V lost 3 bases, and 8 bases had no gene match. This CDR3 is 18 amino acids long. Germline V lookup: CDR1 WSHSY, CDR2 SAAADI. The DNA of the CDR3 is TGCGCCAGCAGTGAACCGGGACTAGCGGGGGGGCTGGGAGAGACCCAGTACTTC. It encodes CASSEPGLAGGLGETQYF.

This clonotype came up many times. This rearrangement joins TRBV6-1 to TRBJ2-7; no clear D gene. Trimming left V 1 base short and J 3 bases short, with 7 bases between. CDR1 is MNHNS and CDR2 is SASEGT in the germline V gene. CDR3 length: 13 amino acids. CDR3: CASSEGRFYEQYF. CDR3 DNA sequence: TGTGCCAGCAGTGAAGGACGGTTCTACGAGCAGTACTTC.

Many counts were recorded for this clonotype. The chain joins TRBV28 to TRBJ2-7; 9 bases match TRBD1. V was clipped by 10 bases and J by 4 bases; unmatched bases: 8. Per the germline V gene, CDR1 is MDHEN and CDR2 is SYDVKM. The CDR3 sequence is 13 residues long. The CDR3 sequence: CATLGTGRYEQYF. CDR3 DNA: TGTGCCACCTTGGGGACAGGGAGATACGAGCAGTACTTC.

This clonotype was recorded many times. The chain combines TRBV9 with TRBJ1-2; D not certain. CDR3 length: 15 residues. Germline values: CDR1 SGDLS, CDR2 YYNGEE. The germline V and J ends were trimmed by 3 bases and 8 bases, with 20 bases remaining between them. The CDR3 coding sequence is TGTGCCAGCAGCGCTCGAACTACTCGTTTAGGGGGCTACACCTTC. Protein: CASSARTTRLGGYTF.

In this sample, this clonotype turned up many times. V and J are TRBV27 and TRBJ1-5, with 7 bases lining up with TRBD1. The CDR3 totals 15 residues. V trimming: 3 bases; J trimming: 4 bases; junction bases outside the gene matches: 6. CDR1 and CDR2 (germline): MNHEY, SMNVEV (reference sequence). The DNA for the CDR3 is TGTGCCAGCAGTTTTAGGGGGCGGGAGAATCAGCCCCAGCATTTT. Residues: CASSFRGRENQPQHF.

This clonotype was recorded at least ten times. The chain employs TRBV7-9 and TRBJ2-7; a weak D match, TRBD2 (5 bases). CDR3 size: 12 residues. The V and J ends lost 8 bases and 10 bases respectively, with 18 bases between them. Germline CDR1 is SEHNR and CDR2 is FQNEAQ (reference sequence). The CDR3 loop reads CASLPLEGNQYF. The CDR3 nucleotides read TGTGCCAGCCTCCCTCTCGAGGGCAATCAGTACTTC.

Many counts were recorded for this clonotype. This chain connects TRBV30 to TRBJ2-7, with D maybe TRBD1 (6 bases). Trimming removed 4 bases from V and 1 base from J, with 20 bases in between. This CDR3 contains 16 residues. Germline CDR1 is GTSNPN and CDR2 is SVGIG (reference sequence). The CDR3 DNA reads TGTGCCTGGAACGACAGGACCCCCGGAAGGTCCTACGAGCAGTACTTC. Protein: CAWNDRTPGRSYEQYF. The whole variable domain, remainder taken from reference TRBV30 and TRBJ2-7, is SQTIHQWPATLVQPVGSPLSLECTVEGTSNPNLYWYRQAAGRGLQLLFYSVGIGQISSEVPQNLSASRPQDRQFILSSKKLLLSDSGFYLCAWNDRTPGRSYEQYFGPGTRLTVT.

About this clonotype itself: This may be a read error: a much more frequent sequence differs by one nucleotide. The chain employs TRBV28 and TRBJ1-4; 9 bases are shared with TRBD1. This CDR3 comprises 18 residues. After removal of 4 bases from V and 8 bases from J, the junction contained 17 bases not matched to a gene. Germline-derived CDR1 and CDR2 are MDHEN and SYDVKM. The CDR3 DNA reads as TGTGCCAGCAGTTCCCCTTTGTTATTTGGGACAGGGCAGGAAAAACTGTTTTTT. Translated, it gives CASSSPLLFGTGQEKLFF.

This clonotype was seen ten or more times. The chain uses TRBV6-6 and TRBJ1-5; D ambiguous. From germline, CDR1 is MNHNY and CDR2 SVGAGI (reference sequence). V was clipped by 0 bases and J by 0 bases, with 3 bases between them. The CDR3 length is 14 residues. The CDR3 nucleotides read TGTGCCAGCAGTTACTCGTATAGCAATCAGCCCCAGCATTTT. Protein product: CASSYSYSNQPQHF.

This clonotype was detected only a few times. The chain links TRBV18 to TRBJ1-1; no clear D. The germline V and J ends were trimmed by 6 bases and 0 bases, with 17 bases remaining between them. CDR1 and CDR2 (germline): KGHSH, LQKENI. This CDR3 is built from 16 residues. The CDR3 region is CASSPPDGSMNTEAFF. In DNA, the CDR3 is TGTGCCAGCTCGCCCCCCGACGGAAGTATGAACACTGAAGCTTTCTTT.

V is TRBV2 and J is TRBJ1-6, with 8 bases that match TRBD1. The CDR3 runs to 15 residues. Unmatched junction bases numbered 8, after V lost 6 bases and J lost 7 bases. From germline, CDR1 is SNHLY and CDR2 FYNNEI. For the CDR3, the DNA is TGTGCCAGCAGCCCTCCGGGACAGGAGAATTCACCCCTCCACTTT. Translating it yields CASSPPGQENSPLHF.

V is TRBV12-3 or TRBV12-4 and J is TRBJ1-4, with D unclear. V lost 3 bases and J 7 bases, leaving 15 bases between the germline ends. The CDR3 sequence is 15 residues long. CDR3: CASSFSGGDGEKLFF. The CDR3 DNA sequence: TGTGCCAGCAGTTTCTCCGGTGGAGACGGTGAAAAACTGTTTTTT.

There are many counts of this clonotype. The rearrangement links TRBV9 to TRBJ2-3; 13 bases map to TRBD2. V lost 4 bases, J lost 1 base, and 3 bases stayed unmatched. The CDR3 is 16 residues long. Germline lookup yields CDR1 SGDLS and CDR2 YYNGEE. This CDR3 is CASSQGTSGGTDTQYF. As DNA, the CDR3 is TGTGCCAGCAGCCAAGGGACTAGCGGGGGCACAGATACGCAGTATTTT.

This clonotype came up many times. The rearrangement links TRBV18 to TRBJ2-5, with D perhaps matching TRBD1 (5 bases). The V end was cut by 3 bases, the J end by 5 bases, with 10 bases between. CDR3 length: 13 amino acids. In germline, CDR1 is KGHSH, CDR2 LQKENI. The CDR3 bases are TGTGCCAGCTCACCCGCAGGGTCCGAGACCCAGTACTTC. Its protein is CASSPAGSETQYF.

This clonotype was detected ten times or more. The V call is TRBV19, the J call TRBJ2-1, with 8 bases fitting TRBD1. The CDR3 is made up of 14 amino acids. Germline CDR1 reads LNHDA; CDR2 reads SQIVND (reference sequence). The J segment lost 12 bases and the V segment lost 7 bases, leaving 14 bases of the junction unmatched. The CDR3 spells CASNMDREVSGQFF. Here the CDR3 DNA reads TGTGCCAGTAACATGGACAGGGAGGTTAGTGGGCAGTTCTTC.

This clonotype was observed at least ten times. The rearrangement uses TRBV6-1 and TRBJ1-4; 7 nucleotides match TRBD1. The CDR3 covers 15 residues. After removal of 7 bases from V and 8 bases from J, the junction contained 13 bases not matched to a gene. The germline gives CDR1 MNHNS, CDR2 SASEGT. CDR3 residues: CASIRDRVLNEKLFF. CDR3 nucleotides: TGTGCCAGCATCCGAGACAGGGTTCTTAACGAAAAACTGTTTTTT.